This T cell receptor beta chain is drawn from a study of cytomegalovirus exposure and HLA in healthy donors. The PCR had 60 Vbeta and 13 Jbeta primers. Method: immunoSEQ multiplex PCR; TCRdb's copy keeps in-frame clones and lacks some. The repertoire has some 240,000 clones, around 73% of them found once; the top ten carry 3.5% to 4%. The trim removed 6 bases at V and 4 bases at J, leaving 12 bases unmatched. Germline loops: CDR1 SNHLY, CDR2 FYNNEI. The CDR3 has 16 amino acids. Sequenced: PBMCs. The sequence was collected from a male donor in good health and CMV-seronegative. The V and J genes are TRBV2 and TRBJ1-1; TRBD1 aligns across 9 bases. The DNA of the CDR3 is TGTGCCAGCAGCTTAACAGGGGGCGCCGTTAGCACTGAAGCTTTCTTT. Translated: CASSLTGGAVSTEAFF. Full variable domain (missing parts from reference TRBV2 and TRBJ1-1): EPEVTQTPSHQVTQMGQEVILRCVPISNHLYFYWYRQILGQKVEFLVSFYNNEISEKSEIFDDQFSVERPDGSNFTLKIRSTKLEDSAMYFCASSLTGGAVSTEAFFGQGTRLTVV.